This entry lists 26 T cell receptor beta chains sequenced from one sample in a study of PD-1 blockade in classical Hodgkin lymphoma. Relapse after autologous stem cell transplantation occurred in every patient, and brentuximab vedotin exposure varied. Sequenced by immunoSEQ multiplex PCR; TCRdb stores in-frame clones only, minus some. Of about 26,000 clones in the sample, about 67% were seen once. Sample: peripheral blood mononuclear cells (PBMCs), taken before the second cycle of nivolumab. These receptor sequences come from a human donor with classical Hodgkin lymphoma.

This clone was observed a single time. The genes are TRBV27 and TRBJ1-2; 10 nucleotides agree with TRBD1. Trimming removed 5 bases from V and 4 bases from J; junction bases left unmatched: 10. Germline CDR1 reads MNHEY; CDR2 reads SMNVEV (reference sequence). CDR3 length equals 16 residues. This chain's CDR3 is CASSPDRGRPSYGYTF. CDR3 DNA: TGTGCCAGCAGTCCAGACAGGGGGCGTCCCTCCTATGGCTACACCTTC.

This clone has a single count. The V call is TRBV4-1, the J call TRBJ1-1, with TRBD1 as a possible D gene (6 bases). This CDR3 region has 13 residues. Trimming cost V 4 bases and J 4 bases, with 10 bases left between them. The germline V gene encodes CDR1 MGHRA and CDR2 YSYEKL. This CDR3 reads CASSREQGTEAFF. CDR3 coding DNA: TGCGCCAGCAGCCGAGAACAGGGCACTGAAGCTTTCTTT.

The chain carries TRBV19 and TRBJ1-2; the match to TRBD1 covers 10 bases. J gave up 2 bases and V 9 bases, and 15 bases lay outside the gene matches. The CDR3 has 17 amino acids. From germline, CDR1 is LNHDA and CDR2 SQIVND (reference sequence). The CDR3 region has the DNA TGTGCCAGCCACAGGACAGGGGGTTTACCCCTCAACTATGGCTACACCTTC. Translating it yields CASHRTGGLPLNYGYTF.

This chain joins TRBV6-1 and TRBJ1-6; TRBD1 is a possible D gene (6 bases). This CDR3 is 14 amino acids long. Germline V gives CDR1 MNHNS, CDR2 SASEGT. V lost 4 bases to trimming and J lost 6 bases, with 10 bases between them. In nucleotides, the CDR3 is TGTGCCAGCAGTGGTGCCAGGGGTAATTCACCCCTCCACTTT. Translating gives CASSGARGNSPLHF.

V and J are TRBV28 and TRBJ2-2, with D possibly being TRBD1 or TRBD2 (7 bases each). CDR1 and CDR2 from the germline V gene are MDHEN and SYDVKM. The ends were cut back, 3 bases at V and 6 bases at J, with 14 bases in the middle. The CDR3 sequence is 15 residues long. CDR3 protein: CASSFWEGASGELFF. For the CDR3, the DNA is TGTGCCAGCAGTTTCTGGGAGGGGGCTTCCGGGGAGCTGTTTTTT.

V gene TRBV6-5 combines with J gene TRBJ1-1, with D possibly TRBD1 on 5 matching bases. Germline V CDR1 and CDR2: MNHEY, SVGAGI. The CDR3 is 15 amino acids. Deletions cut 0 bases from V and 5 bases from J, with 13 bases between. CDR3 coding DNA: TGTGCCAGCAGTTACTCGTTGGGGCCTGGGACTGAAGCTTTCTTT. This codes for CASSYSLGPGTEAFF.

The rearrangement uses TRBV19 and TRBJ2-7, with 11 bases aligning to TRBD1. The CDR3 sequence is 15 residues long. Germline loops: CDR1 LNHDA, CDR2 SQIVND (reference sequence). With 6 bases clipped from V and 7 bases from J, the junction kept 11 bases outside the gene matches. In DNA, the CDR3 is TGTGCCAGTAGCCCCTTCCGGGACAGGGGGAGAGAGCAGTACTTC. Amino acids: CASSPFRDRGREQYF. The full variable domain, in which reference TRBV19 and TRBJ2-7 provide the parts outside the CDR3, is DGGITQSPKYLFRKEGQNVTLSCEQNLNHDAMYWYRQDPGQGLRLIYYSQIVNDFQKGDIAEGYSVSREKKESFPLTVTSAQKNPTAFYLCASSPFRDRGREQYFGPGTRLTVT.

A single count supports this clone. This rearrangement joins TRBV19 to TRBJ1-1; 9 bases align to TRBD1. The CDR3 totals 17 residues. The ends lost 5 bases at V and 0 bases at J; junction bases unmatched: 10. Germline V CDR1 and CDR2: LNHDA, SQIVND (reference sequence). The CDR3 DNA reads TGTGCCAGTAGTGTCGGACAGGGGCGCTCCGTGAACACTGAAGCTTTCTTT. Translation: CASSVGQGRSVNTEAFF.

The rearrangement joins TRBV28 to TRBJ1-1, with unresolved D. The CDR3 totals 14 residues. Germline V lookup: CDR1 MDHEN, CDR2 SYDVKM. The ends were cut back, 3 bases at V and 1 base at J, with 9 bases in the middle. The CDR3 DNA reads TGTGCCAGCAGTTTGGCGGACGGGAACACTGAAGCTTTCTTT. It specifies CASSLADGNTEAFF.

The chain joins TRBV6-1 to TRBJ2-3; TRBD2 agrees at 7 bases. Germline loops: CDR1 MNHNS, CDR2 SASEGT. CDR3 size: 16 residues. Germline trimming cut 2 bases from V and 0 bases from J; bases unmatched to any gene: 5. As DNA, the CDR3 is TGTGCCAGCAGTGAATCGGGAGGCGGGAGCACAGATACGCAGTATTTT. Its translation: CASSESGGGSTDTQYF.

About this clone itself: A much larger clone is a single base away; this may be a read error. CDR3 amino acids: CASSWGRGTEAFF. CDR3 bases: TGTGCCAGCAGCTGGGGCAGGGGCACTGAAGCTTTCTTT. The chain combines TRBV5-4 with TRBJ1-1; a weak D match, TRBD1 (6 bases). Germline V gene data show CDR1 as SGHNT and CDR2 as YYREEE (reference sequence). The CDR3 has 13 amino acids. V dropped 3 bases and J dropped 4 bases, with 10 bases sitting between them.

The J gene is TRBJ2-7, the V gene TRBV28, with D perhaps being TRBD1 or TRBD2 (5 bases each). The CDR3 sequence is 13 residues long. CDR1 and CDR2 (germline): MDHEN, SYDVKM. V lost 6 bases, J lost 2 bases, and 11 bases lay in between. For the CDR3, the DNA is TGTGCCAGCAGGGGAGCAGGGCCCTACGAGCAGTACTTC. This translates into CASRGAGPYEQYF.

The CDR3 region is CASSLRWDRLAKNIQYF. The DNA of the CDR3 is TGTGCCAGCAGTTTACGGTGGGACAGATTAGCCAAAAACATTCAGTACTTC. The gene calls are TRBV27 and TRBJ2-4; 7 bases map to TRBD1. V dropped 2 bases and J dropped 0; count of bases not matched to a gene: 7. Germline CDR1 reads MNHEY; CDR2 reads SMNVEV (reference sequence). The CDR3 runs to 17 residues.

The CDR3 DNA follows: TGTGCCAGCTCACCTCAGGGGTCGAACACTGAAGCTTTCTTT. It specifies CASSPQGSNTEAFF. The chain employs TRBV18 and TRBJ1-1, with a weak D call TRBD1 (6 bases). The germline V gene encodes CDR1 KGHSH and CDR2 LQKENI. V was clipped by 3 bases and J by 1 base, with 9 bases between them. The CDR3 spans 14 residues.

The V and J genes are TRBV5-1 and TRBJ2-5; D is unclear. The ends were cut back, 0 bases at V and 4 bases at J, with 13 bases in the middle. Germline V gene lookup returns CDR1 SGHRS and CDR2 YFSETQ. The CDR3 length is 15 residues. The DNA of the CDR3 is TGCGCCAGCAGCTTGGGACCCATTTCCGGAGAGACCCAGTACTTC. This gives the protein CASSLGPISGETQYF.

This sequence joins TRBV4-1 and TRBJ2-2; 8 bases align to TRBD1. This CDR3 is 22 amino acids long. From germline, CDR1 is MGHRA and CDR2 YSYEKL. With 2 bases clipped from V and 5 bases from J, the junction kept 25 bases outside the gene matches. CDR3 sequence: CASSQPLSLGRGLQWRTGELFF. The CDR3 coding sequence is TGCGCCAGCAGCCAACCCCTTTCATTGGGCAGGGGGCTTCAGTGGAGGACCGGGGAGCTGTTTTTT.

This CDR3 reads CASTPGGPPNTIYF. The CDR3 DNA reads TGTGCCAGCACCCCCGGGGGCCCGCCAAACACCATATATTTT. The chain has TRBV7-9 and TRBJ1-3; D may be TRBD1 (6 bases). Germline CDR1 is SEHNR and CDR2 is FQNEAQ (reference sequence). Trimming shortened V by 7 bases and J by 6 bases, and 16 bases separated the two germline ends. CDR3 length: 14 amino acids.

This clone was seen just once. J is TRBJ2-1 and V is TRBV28; 7 nucleotides line up with TRBD1. Germline V lookup: CDR1 MDHEN, CDR2 SYDVKM. The V segment lost 6 bases and the J segment 6 bases; nucleotides outside the gene matches: 8. The CDR3 is 14 amino acids. The CDR3 region is CASRLRDRVNEQFF. The CDR3, as DNA: TGTGCCAGCAGGCTCCGGGACAGAGTCAATGAGCAGTTCTTC.

The rearrangement links TRBV7-2 to TRBJ2-1; D is unclear. The ends were cut back, 1 base at V and 8 bases at J, with 3 bases in the middle. Germline V CDR1 and CDR2: SGHTA, FQGNSA. The CDR3 runs to 11 residues. The CDR3 loop reads CASSLVYEQFF. The CDR3 DNA reads as TGTGCCAGCAGCTTAGTATATGAGCAGTTCTTC.

The CDR3, as DNA: TGTGCCAGCAGTGGGACTTCACGGCGGGAGCGCTACGAGCAGTACTTC. Translation gives CASSGTSRRERYEQYF. V usage is TRBV28 and J usage is TRBJ2-7; TRBD2 aligns across 7 bases. The CDR3 spans 16 residues. With V trimmed by 5 bases and J by 3 bases, 13 bases remained unmatched. CDR1 is MDHEN, CDR2 SYDVKM, per germline. Supplemented by reference TRBV28 and TRBJ2-7, the full variable domain reads DVKVTQSSRYLVKRTGEKVFLECVQDMDHENMFWYRQDPGLGLRLIYFSYDVKMKEKGDIPEGYSVSREKKERFSLILESASTNQTSMYLCASSGTSRRERYEQYFGPGTRLTVT.

This chain connects TRBV7-9 to TRBJ1-3; 7 nucleotides match TRBD1. CDR1 SEHNR and CDR2 FQNEAQ come from the germline V gene (reference sequence). V was pared by 4 bases and J by 0 bases, with 3 bases of the junction left unmatched. This CDR3 contains 15 residues. The CDR3 loop reads CASSSGQTSGNTIYF. The CDR3 nucleotides read TGTGCCAGCAGCTCGGGACAGACCTCTGGAAACACCATATATTTT.

This clone was detected a few times. The CDR3 sequence: CASSECGQGIDEQYF. CDR3 bases: TGTGCCAGCAGTGAATGTGGACAGGGAATAGACGAGCAGTACTTC. J is TRBJ2-7 and V is TRBV25-1; 8 positions match TRBD1. Looked up from germline, CDR1 is MGHDK and CDR2 is SYGVNS. This CDR3 is 15 amino acids long. The junction had 7 bases not matched to a gene; V was cut back by 1 base and J by 5 bases.

This clone came up a few times. The chain carries TRBV5-1 and TRBJ2-3, with 15 nucleotides matching TRBD2. J lost 5 bases, V lost 4 bases, and 5 bases had no gene match. This CDR3 has 16 amino acids. Germline V gene sequence: CDR1 SGHRS, CDR2 YFSETQ. DNA for the CDR3: TGCGCCAGCAGCCGGACTAGCGGGGGGGCAGGAGATACGCAGTATTTT. This encodes CASSRTSGGAGDTQYF.

The V gene is TRBV10-3, the J gene TRBJ2-7, with TRBD2 matching over 10 bases. CDR1 and CDR2 from the germline V gene are ENHRY and SYGVKD. V dropped 0 bases and J dropped 2; count of bases not matched to a gene: 10. The length of the CDR3 is 18 residues. CDR3 residues: CAISESTIIGLAAYEQYF. The CDR3 nucleotides are TGTGCCATCAGTGAGTCAACTATCATCGGACTAGCGGCCTACGAGCAGTACTTC.

The chain combines TRBV18 with TRBJ1-2; a possible D gene is TRBD1 (5 bases). Germline V gives CDR1 KGHSH, CDR2 LQKENI. V lost 6 bases to trimming and J lost 1 base, with 18 bases between them. The CDR3 extends over 16 amino acids. The DNA of the CDR3 is TGTGCCAGCTCGCCTACCCAACCGGGACTTAACTATGGCTACACCTTC. It codes for CASSPTQPGLNYGYTF.

The rearrangement joins TRBV10-2 to TRBJ1-3, with D perhaps TRBD1 (5 bases). CDR3 length: 16 residues. Germline V lookup: CDR1 WSHSY, CDR2 SAAADI. The V gene lost 0 bases and the J gene lost 4 bases, with 13 bases spanning the gap. The CDR3: CASSESRAGLGNTIYF. The CDR3 DNA follows: TGCGCCAGCAGTGAGTCTCGGGCAGGGTTAGGAAACACCATATATTTT.